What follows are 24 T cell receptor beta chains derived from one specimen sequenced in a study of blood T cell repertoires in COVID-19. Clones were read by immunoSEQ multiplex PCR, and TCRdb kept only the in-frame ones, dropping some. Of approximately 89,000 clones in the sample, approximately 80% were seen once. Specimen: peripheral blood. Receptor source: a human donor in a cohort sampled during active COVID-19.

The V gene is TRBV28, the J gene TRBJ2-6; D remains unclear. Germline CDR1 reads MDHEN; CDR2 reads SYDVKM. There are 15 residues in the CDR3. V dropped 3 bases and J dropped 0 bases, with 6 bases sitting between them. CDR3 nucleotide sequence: TGTGCCAGCAGTTTTACAAGCTCTGGGGCCAACGTCCTGACTTTC. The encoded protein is CASSFTSSGANVLTF.

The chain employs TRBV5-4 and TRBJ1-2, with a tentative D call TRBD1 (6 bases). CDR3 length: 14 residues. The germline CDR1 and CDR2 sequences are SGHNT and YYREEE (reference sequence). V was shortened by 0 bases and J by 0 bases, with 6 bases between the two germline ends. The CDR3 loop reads CASSLDRANYGYTF. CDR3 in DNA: TGTGCCAGCAGCTTGGACAGGGCTAACTATGGCTACACCTTC.

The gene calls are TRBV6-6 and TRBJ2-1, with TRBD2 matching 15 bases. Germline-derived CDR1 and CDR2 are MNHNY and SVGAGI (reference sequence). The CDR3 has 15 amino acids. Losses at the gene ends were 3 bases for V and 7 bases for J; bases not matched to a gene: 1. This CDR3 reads CASSYGTSGGNEQFF. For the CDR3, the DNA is TGTGCCAGCAGTTATGGGACTAGCGGGGGGAATGAGCAGTTCTTC.

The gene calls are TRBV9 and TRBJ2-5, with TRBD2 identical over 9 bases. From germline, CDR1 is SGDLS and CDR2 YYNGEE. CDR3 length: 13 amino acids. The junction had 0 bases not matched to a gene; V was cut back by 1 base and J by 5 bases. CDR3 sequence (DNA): TGTGCCAGCAGCGTAACTAGCGGGGAGACCCAGTACTTC. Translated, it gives CASSVTSGETQYF. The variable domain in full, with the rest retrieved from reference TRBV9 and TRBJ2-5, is DSGVTQTPKHLITATGQRVTLRCSPRSGDLSVYWYQQSLDQGLQFLIQYYNGEERAKGNILERFSAQQFPDLHSELNLSSLELGDSALYFCASSVTSGETQYFGPGTRLLVL.

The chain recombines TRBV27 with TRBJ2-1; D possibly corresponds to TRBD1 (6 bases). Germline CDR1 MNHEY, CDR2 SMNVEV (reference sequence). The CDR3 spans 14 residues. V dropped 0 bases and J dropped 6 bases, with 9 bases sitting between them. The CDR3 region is CASSLSNRVNEQFF. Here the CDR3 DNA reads TGTGCCAGCAGTTTATCGAACAGGGTCAATGAGCAGTTCTTC.

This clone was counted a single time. The CDR3 DNA is TGTGCCAGCAGCGACAGGGGGAATGGTGAAGCTTTCTTT. Translation: CASSDRGNGEAFF. The genes are TRBV7-9 and TRBJ1-1; 9 bases are a match to TRBD1. The V and J ends lost 5 bases and 7 bases, in that order; junction bases with no gene match: 5. Per germline, CDR1 SEHNR and CDR2 FQNEAQ (reference sequence). The CDR3 is 13 residues long.

CDR3 protein: CASSLGDSRKETQYF. The DNA of the CDR3 is TGTGCCAGCAGCTTAGGGGACAGCCGAAAAGAGACCCAGTACTTC. The rearrangement links TRBV11-2 to TRBJ2-5; 7 bases agree with TRBD1. The germline V gene has CDR1 SGHAT and CDR2 FQNNGV. The CDR3 has 15 amino acids. After removal of 1 base from V and 3 bases from J, the junction contained 5 bases not matched to a gene.

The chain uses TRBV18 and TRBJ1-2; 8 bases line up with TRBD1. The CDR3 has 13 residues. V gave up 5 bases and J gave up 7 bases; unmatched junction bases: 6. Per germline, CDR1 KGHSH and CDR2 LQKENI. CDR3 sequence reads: CASSVDRAGGYTF. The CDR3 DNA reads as TGTGCCAGCTCAGTGGACAGGGCAGGTGGCTACACCTTC.

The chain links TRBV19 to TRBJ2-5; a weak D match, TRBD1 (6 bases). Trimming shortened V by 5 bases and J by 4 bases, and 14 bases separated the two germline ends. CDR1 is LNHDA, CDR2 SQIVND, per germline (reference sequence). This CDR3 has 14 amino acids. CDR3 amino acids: CASSWGIQGETQYF. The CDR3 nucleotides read TGTGCCAGTAGTTGGGGAATACAGGGAGAGACCCAGTACTTC.

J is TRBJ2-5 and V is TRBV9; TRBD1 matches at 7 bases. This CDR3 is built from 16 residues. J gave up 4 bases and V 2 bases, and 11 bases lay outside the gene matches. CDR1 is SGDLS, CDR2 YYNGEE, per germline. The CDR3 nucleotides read TGTGCCAGCAGCGTCCTAGGACAGGAATGGGCAGAGACCCAGTACTTC. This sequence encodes CASSVLGQEWAETQYF.

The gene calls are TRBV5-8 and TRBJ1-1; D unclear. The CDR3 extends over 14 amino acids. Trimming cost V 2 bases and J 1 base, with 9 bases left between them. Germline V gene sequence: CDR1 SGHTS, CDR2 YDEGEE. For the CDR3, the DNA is TGTGCCAGCAGCTTTGGTCAGGAGAACACTGAAGCTTTCTTT. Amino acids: CASSFGQENTEAFF.

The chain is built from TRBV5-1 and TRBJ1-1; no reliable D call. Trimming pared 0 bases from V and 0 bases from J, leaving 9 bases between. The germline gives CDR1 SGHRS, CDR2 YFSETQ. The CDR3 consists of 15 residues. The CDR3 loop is CASSLGPGMNTEAFF. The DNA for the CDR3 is TGCGCCAGCAGCTTGGGCCCTGGCATGAACACTGAAGCTTTCTTT.

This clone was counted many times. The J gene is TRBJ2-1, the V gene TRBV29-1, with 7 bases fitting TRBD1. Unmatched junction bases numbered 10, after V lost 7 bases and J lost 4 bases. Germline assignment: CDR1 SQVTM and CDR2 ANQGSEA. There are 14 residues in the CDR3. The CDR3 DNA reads TGCAGCGCTACCCACCCGGGACAGTACAATGAGCAGTTCTTC. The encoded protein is CSATHPGQYNEQFF.

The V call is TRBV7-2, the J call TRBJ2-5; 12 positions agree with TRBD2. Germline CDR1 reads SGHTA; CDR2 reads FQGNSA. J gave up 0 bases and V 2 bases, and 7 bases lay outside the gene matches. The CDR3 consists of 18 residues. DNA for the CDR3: TGTGCCAGCAGCTTACAGACTAGCGGGGGCCACTACCAAGAGACCCAGTACTTC. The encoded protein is CASSLQTSGGHYQETQYF.

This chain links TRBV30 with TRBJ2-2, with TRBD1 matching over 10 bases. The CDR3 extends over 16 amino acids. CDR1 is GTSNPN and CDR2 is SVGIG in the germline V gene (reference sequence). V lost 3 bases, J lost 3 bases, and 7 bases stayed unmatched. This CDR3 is CAWRKTGTGDTGELFF. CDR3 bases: TGTGCCTGGAGAAAAACCGGGACAGGGGACACCGGGGAGCTGTTTTTT.

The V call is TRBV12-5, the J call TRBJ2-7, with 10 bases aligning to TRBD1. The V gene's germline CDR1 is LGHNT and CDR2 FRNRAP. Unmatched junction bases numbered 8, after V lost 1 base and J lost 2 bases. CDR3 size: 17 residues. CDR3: CASGLALPGQGAYEQYF. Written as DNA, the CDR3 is TGTGCTAGTGGTTTGGCCCTTCCAGGACAGGGGGCCTACGAGCAGTACTTC.

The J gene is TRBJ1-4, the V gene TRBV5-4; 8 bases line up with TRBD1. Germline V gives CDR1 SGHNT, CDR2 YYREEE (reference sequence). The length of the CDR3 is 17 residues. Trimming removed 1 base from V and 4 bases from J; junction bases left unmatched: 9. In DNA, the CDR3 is TGTGCCAGCAGCTTGAAAACGACAGGGGTATTTAATGAAAAACTGTTTTTT. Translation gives CASSLKTTGVFNEKLFF.

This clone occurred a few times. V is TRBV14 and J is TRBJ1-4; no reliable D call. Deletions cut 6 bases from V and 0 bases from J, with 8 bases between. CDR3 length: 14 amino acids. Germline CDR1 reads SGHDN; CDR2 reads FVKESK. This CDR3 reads CASSRDATNEKLFF. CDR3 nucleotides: TGTGCCAGCAGTCGGGATGCAACTAATGAAAAACTGTTTTTT.

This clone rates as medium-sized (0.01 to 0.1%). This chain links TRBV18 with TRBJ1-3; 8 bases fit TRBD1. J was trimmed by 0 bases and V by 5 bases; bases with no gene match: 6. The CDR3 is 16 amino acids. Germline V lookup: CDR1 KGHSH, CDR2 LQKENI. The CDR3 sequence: CASSARGPSSGNTIYF. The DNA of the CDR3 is TGTGCCAGCTCAGCCAGGGGGCCCAGCTCTGGAAACACCATATATTTT.

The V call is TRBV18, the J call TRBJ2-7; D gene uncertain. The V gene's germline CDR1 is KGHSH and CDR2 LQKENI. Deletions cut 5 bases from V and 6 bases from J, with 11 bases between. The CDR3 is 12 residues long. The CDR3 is CASSATAGEQYF. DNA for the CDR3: TGTGCCAGCTCAGCCACCGCCGGCGAGCAGTACTTC.

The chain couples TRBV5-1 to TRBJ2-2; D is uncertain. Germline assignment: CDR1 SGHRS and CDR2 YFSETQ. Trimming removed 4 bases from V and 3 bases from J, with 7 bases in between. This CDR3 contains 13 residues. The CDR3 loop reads CASSPFDTGELFF. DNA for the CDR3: TGCGCCAGCAGCCCGTTCGACACCGGGGAGCTGTTTTTT.

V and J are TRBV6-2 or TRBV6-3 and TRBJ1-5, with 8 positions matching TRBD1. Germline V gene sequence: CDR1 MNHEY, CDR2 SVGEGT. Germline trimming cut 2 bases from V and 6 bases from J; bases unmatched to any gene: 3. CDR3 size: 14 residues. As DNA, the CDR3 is TGTGCCAGCAGTTACCTGACAGGGGTTCAGCCCCAGCATTTT. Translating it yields CASSYLTGVQPQHF.

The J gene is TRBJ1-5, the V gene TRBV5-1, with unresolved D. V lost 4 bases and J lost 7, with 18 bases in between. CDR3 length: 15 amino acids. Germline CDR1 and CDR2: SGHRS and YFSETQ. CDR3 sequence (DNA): TGCGCCAGCAGCCTGTTCCCGGGCGGGCGACAGCCCCAGCATTTT. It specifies CASSLFPGGRQPQHF.

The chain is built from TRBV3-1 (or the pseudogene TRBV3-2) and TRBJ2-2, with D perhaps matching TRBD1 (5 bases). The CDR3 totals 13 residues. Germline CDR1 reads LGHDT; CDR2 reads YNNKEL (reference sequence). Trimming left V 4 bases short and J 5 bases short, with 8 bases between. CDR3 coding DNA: TGTGCCAGCAGCCGGACACTTACCGGGGAGCTGTTTTTT. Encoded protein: CASSRTLTGELFF.